Presented here are 9 T cell receptor beta chains from one specimen sequenced in a study of T-cell reconstitution after alpha-beta-depleted transplantation in children. During its preparation, the TCRbeta library received unique molecular identifiers. One entry per CDR3 protein, called by TCRdb with MiXCR from the PCR reads. The sample has about 980,000 distinct CDR3 sequences; less than 30% are singletons. The sequencing here drew on PBMCs, mostly from graft donor cells, taken 360 days after TCRalphabeta/CD19-depleted stem cell transplant. The receptors derive from a boy less than two years old who had a stem cell transplant for SCID, so the T cells may come from the graft donor.

This chain joins TRBV4-3 and TRBJ2-2; D might be TRBD2 (6 bases). The CDR3 contains 14 residues. CDR1 and CDR2 (germline): LGHNA, YSLEER. The V gene lost 2 bases and the J gene lost 7 bases, with 11 bases spanning the gap. CDR3 region: CASSQRLGGGELFF. For the CDR3, the DNA is TGCGCCAGCAGCCAACGACTAGGCGGCGGGGAGCTGTTTTTT.

This chain joins TRBV6-2 or TRBV6-3 and TRBJ2-2; a possible D gene is TRBD2 (7 bases). CDR1 and CDR2 (germline): MNHEY, SVGEGT. This CDR3 is 16 amino acids long. Trimming left V 4 bases short and J 5 bases short, with 17 bases between. CDR3 protein: CASSSGGGASTGELFF. The CDR3 region has the DNA TGTGCCAGCAGTTCCGGAGGGGGGGCATCAACCGGGGAGCTGTTTTTT.

This clonotype was observed a handful of times. The chain has TRBV29-1 and TRBJ2-7; tentatively, D is TRBD1 or TRBD2 (5 bases each). This CDR3 has 12 residues. V shed 5 bases and J shed 6 bases, with 14 bases lying between them. Germline V CDR1 and CDR2: SQVTM, ANQGSEA. CDR3 sequence reads: CSVRAPGLEQYF. The DNA of the CDR3 is TGCAGCGTTCGTGCCCCGGGGCTCGAGCAGTACTTC.

The rearrangement joins TRBV5-1 to TRBJ2-1; D possibly uses TRBD1 or TRBD2 (5 bases each). The CDR3 contains 15 residues. Germline CDR1 and CDR2: SGHRS and YFSETQ. The ends were cut back, 3 bases at V and 7 bases at J, with 17 bases in the middle. CDR3 sequence (DNA): TGCGCCAGCAGCTATGAGCCCGGGACCCCTAATGAGCAGTTCTTC. Translated: CASSYEPGTPNEQFF.

The chain links TRBV5-1 to TRBJ2-7; D unresolved. The germline V and J ends were trimmed by 4 bases and 3 bases, with 20 bases remaining between them. Germline-derived CDR1 and CDR2 are SGHRS and YFSETQ. This CDR3 has 16 amino acids. The CDR3 protein is CASSLGVPSDLYEQYF. In DNA form, the CDR3 reads TGCGCCAGCAGCCTGGGTGTGCCGTCGGACCTCTACGAGCAGTACTTC.

The gene calls are TRBV18 and TRBJ1-5; tentative D call: TRBD1 (6 bases). Germline loops: CDR1 KGHSH, CDR2 LQKENI. The CDR3 has 15 residues. Deletions cut 3 bases from V and 3 bases from J, with 12 bases between. This CDR3 is CASSPGGAINQPQHF. The CDR3 nucleotides are TGTGCCAGCTCACCCGGGGGGGCTATCAATCAGCCCCAGCATTTT.

This clonotype has only a few counts. This sequence joins TRBV7-9 and TRBJ2-2; D might be TRBD1 or TRBD2, each matching 5 bases. The V and J ends lost 6 bases and 0 bases respectively, with 14 bases between them. The CDR3 is 16 residues long. The germline V gene has CDR1 SEHNR and CDR2 FQNEAQ (reference sequence). CDR3 residues: CASRGPGRANTGELFF. DNA for the CDR3: TGTGCCAGCAGAGGACCGGGACGGGCGAACACCGGGGAGCTGTTTTTT.

In this sample, this clonotype turned up a few times. The chain links TRBV25-1 to TRBJ2-1; no clear D. The length of the CDR3 is 15 residues. Trimming shortened V by 10 bases and J by 7 bases, and 23 bases separated the two germline ends. CDR1 is MGHDK and CDR2 is SYGVNS in the germline V gene. The CDR3 region is CATSFRVQLPNEQFF. The CDR3 DNA sequence: TGTGCCACCTCCTTCCGGGTCCAACTCCCAAATGAGCAGTTCTTC.

This clonotype was observed a few times. CDR3 amino acids: CSAGDILETQYF. In DNA form, the CDR3 reads TGCAGCGCCGGGGACATCTTAGAGACCCAGTACTTC. J is TRBJ2-5 and V is TRBV29-1, with TRBD1 as a possible D gene (6 bases). Germline V lookup: CDR1 SQVTM, CDR2 ANQGSEA. The CDR3 length is 12 residues. The V gene lost 7 bases and the J gene lost 4 bases, with 13 bases spanning the gap.